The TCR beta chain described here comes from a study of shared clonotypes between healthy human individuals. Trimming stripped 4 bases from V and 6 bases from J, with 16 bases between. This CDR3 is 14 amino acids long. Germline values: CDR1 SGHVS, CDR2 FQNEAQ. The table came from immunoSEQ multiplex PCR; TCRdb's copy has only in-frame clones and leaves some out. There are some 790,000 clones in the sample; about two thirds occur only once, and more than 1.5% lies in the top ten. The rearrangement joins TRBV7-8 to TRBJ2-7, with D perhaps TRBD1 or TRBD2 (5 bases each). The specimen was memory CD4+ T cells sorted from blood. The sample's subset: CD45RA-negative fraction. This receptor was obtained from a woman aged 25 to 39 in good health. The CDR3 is CASSSREGQGEQYF. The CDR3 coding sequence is TGTGCCAGCAGCTCTCGAGAGGGGCAGGGCGAGCAGTACTTC.